One sample yielded the 10 T cell receptor beta chains listed below, sequenced in a study of glioma-infiltrating T cells after dendritic cell vaccination. Libraries were prepared by immunoSEQ multiplex PCR; TCRdb keeps only in-frame clonotypes and omits some of them. The table records fewer than 85,000 clones, about 90% of them present only once. The sample was blood, taken before dendritic cell vaccination. These receptor sequences come from a human donor with glioblastoma.

The chain combines TRBV11-3 with TRBJ1-1, with D perhaps TRBD1 (5 bases). The CDR3 extends over 13 amino acids. The V gene lost 4 bases and the J gene lost 4 bases, with 10 bases spanning the gap. Germline V gene lookup returns CDR1 SGHNT and CDR2 YENEEA. The CDR3 reads CASSSRVSTEAFF. As DNA, the CDR3 is TGTGCCAGCAGCTCCAGGGTGAGCACTGAAGCTTTCTTT.

V is TRBV11-2 and J is TRBJ2-5, with no clear D. V lost 5 bases to trimming and J lost 5 bases, with 12 bases between them. This CDR3 has 13 residues. Germline V lookup: CDR1 SGHAT, CDR2 FQNNGV. CDR3 sequence: CASSPSPWETQYF. The CDR3, as DNA: TGTGCCAGCAGCCCAAGCCCGTGGGAGACCCAGTACTTC.

This sequence joins TRBV21-1 and TRBJ2-7; the D call in the table, TRBD2, was not verified against the DNA. TRBV21-1 is a documented pseudogene. CDR3 length: 13 amino acids. This CDR3 is CASSNLDCDEQYF. The DNA for the CDR3 is TGTGCCAGCAGCAACCTGGACTGCGACGAGCAGTACTTC.

This clone was recorded a few times. V gene TRBV10-1 combines with J gene TRBJ1-1; 7 bases fit TRBD1. Germline trimming cut 4 bases from V and 4 bases from J; bases unmatched to any gene: 6. Per the germline V gene, CDR1 is WNHNN and CDR2 is SYGVQD (reference sequence). The CDR3 has 14 amino acids. CDR3 sequence reads: CASSGTGAGTEAFF. The CDR3 DNA follows: TGCGCCAGCAGTGGTACAGGGGCAGGCACTGAAGCTTTCTTT.

The J gene is TRBJ2-1, the V gene TRBV27; TRBD2 might be the D (6 bases). CDR3 size: 14 residues. The germline gives CDR1 MNHEY, CDR2 SMNVEV (reference sequence). The V and J ends lost 5 bases and 0 bases respectively, with 8 bases between them. CDR3 DNA: TGTGCCAGCAGTCGGGACTTCTCCTACAATGAGCAGTTCTTC. This codes for CASSRDFSYNEQFF.

This clone was picked up one time. The chain is built from TRBV19 and TRBJ2-7; D is ambiguous. Germline values: CDR1 LNHDA, CDR2 SQIVND (reference sequence). V was pared by 5 bases and J by 4 bases, with 6 bases between. This CDR3 comprises 11 residues. CDR3 protein: CASSSPYEQYF. In DNA form, the CDR3 reads TGTGCCAGTAGTTCTCCGTACGAGCAGTACTTC.

The gene calls are TRBV5-1 and TRBJ2-1; tentatively, D is TRBD2 (6 bases). The CDR3 is 16 amino acids. The germline gives CDR1 SGHRS, CDR2 YFSETQ. V lost 0 bases and J 0 bases, leaving 10 bases between the germline ends. The CDR3 spells CASSLAAGLSYNEQFF. In DNA, the CDR3 is TGCGCCAGCAGCTTGGCAGCGGGCCTCTCCTACAATGAGCAGTTCTTC.

The chain employs TRBV29-1 and TRBJ1-4, with D hard to call. Trimming removed 4 bases at V and 3 bases at J, with 6 bases between. The length of the CDR3 is 12 residues. Germline CDR1 is SQVTM and CDR2 is ANQGSEA. CDR3 amino acids: CSVGGSNEKLFF. For the CDR3, the DNA is TGCAGCGTTGGCGGGTCTAATGAAAAACTGTTTTTT.

Only one count was recorded for this clone. The chain links TRBV10-1 to TRBJ1-1; D gene unclear. Deletions cut 6 bases from V and 3 bases from J, with 11 bases between. CDR3 length equals 13 residues. CDR1 WNHNN and CDR2 SYGVQD come from the germline V gene (reference sequence). The CDR3 loop reads CASREGPDTEAFF. The CDR3 bases are TGCGCCAGCAGGGAGGGTCCGGACACTGAAGCTTTCTTT.

V gene TRBV6-1 combines with J gene TRBJ2-7; 8 nucleotides match TRBD1. The germline gives CDR1 MNHNS, CDR2 SASEGT. After removal of 7 bases from V and 6 bases from J, the junction contained 11 bases not matched to a gene. There are 14 residues in the CDR3. As DNA, the CDR3 is TGTGCCAGCAACAACGACAGGGGCGTCTCCGAGCAGTACTTC. Amino acids: CASNNDRGVSEQYF.